The next 11 T cell receptor beta chains were all read from a single sample in a study of T cells expressing NK-cell markers. Following a re-call of the 5' RACE reads, TCRdb has one entry per CDR3 protein and lacks DNA. The sample data list approximately 170,000 distinct CDR3 sequences. Sequenced sample: blood T cells: a sorted CD56 or NKG2C T cell subset, CD4+ or CD8+ T cells, or bulk PBMC T cells (not recorded which). The receptors shown here come from a man aged 18-70 years in good health.

The chain employs TRBV7-2 and TRBJ2-7; TCRdb selects TRBD1, and the lack of DNA leaves this call unchecked. This CDR3 region has 17 residues. Germline loops: CDR1 SGHTA, CDR2 FQGNSA. The CDR3 region is CASSPTGDRGRAYEQYF. Full variable domain (outside the CDR3, taken from reference TRBV7-2 and TRBJ2-7): GAGVSQSPSNKVTEKGKDVELRCDPISGHTALYWYRQSLGQGLEFLIYFQGNSAPDKSGLPSDRFSAERTGGSVSTLTIQRTQQEDSAVYLCASSPTGDRGRAYEQYFGPGTRLTVT.

V usage is TRBV19 and J usage is TRBJ1-1. This CDR3 is built from 15 residues. From germline, CDR1 is LNHDA and CDR2 SQIVND (reference sequence). CDR3 loop: CASSMEREVDTEAFF.

The chain is built from TRBV20-1 and TRBJ2-7; TCRdb outputs TRBD1, but without DNA this stays unchecked. The CDR3 consists of 14 residues. Germline V gene data show CDR1 as DFQATT and CDR2 as SNEGSKA (reference sequence). The CDR3 protein is CSAPGQGAIYEQYF.

V is TRBV7-9 and J is TRBJ2-1. From germline, CDR1 is SEHNR and CDR2 FQNEAQ (reference sequence). The CDR3 has 15 residues. The CDR3 reads CASSFQESSYNEQFF.

The V call is TRBV19, the J call TRBJ2-5; TCRdb selects TRBD1, and the lack of DNA leaves this call unchecked. The CDR3 has 16 amino acids. CDR1 is LNHDA, CDR2 SQIVND, per germline (reference sequence). The CDR3 here is CASSPPGTGHRETQYF.

The genes are TRBV7-8 and TRBJ2-7; the D call from TCRdb, TRBD1, cannot be confirmed without DNA. This CDR3 contains 16 residues. Germline V gene data show CDR1 as SGHVS and CDR2 as FQNEAQ. CDR3 in amino acids: CASSLGPDRGHDEQYF.

The chain has TRBV6-1 and TRBJ2-1; the D call from TCRdb, TRBD2, cannot be confirmed without DNA. The CDR3 length is 15 residues. The germline CDR1 and CDR2 sequences are MNHNS and SASEGT. The CDR3 loop reads CASSDLAGGPNEQFF.

The chain carries TRBV19 and TRBJ1-5. The CDR3 has 15 residues. Germline loops: CDR1 LNHDA, CDR2 SQIVND (reference sequence). This chain's CDR3 is CASNMDSYSNQPQHF.

V gene TRBV6-2 or TRBV6-3 combines with J gene TRBJ2-6; absent DNA, TCRdb's TRBD1 call cannot be checked. The V gene's germline CDR1 is MNHEY and CDR2 SVGEGT. The CDR3 extends over 19 amino acids. The chain's CDR3 is CASTSPAEGAESGANVLTF.

The chain uses TRBV28 and TRBJ1-1; TCRdb's D call of TRBD1 is untestable without DNA. Germline CDR1 and CDR2: MDHEN and SYDVKM. The CDR3 is 16 residues long. CDR3: CASSLAPSTGRAEAFF. The full variable domain, rest sourced from reference TRBV28 and TRBJ1-1, is DVKVTQSSRYLVKRTGEKVFLECVQDMDHENMFWYRQDPGLGLRLIYFSYDVKMKEKGDIPEGYSVSREKKERFSLILESASTNQTSMYLCASSLAPSTGRAEAFFGQGTRLTVV.

The rearrangement uses TRBV6-1 and TRBJ1-2. Germline CDR1 and CDR2: MNHNS and SASEGT. The CDR3 has 15 residues. The CDR3 reads CASSEELGGNYGYTF.